Listed below are T cell receptor beta chains from one sample, sequenced in a study of blood T cells in healthy people across ages. TCRdb fed the 5' RACE reads into MiXCR, producing one record per CDR3 protein. The sample has roughly 570,000 distinct CDR3 sequences, about 25% seen once. The sequenced sample was blood. The source of these receptors is a woman aged 70-85 years in good health. The CDR3 runs from the conserved cysteine through the conserved F or W. D genes are given only for firm matches. Only part of the rows carry a size: once, few, many, or a class if the clone is expanded.

j_call clone_size d_call v_call cdr3_nt cdr3_aa
TRBJ2-7 . TRBD2 TRBV20-1 TGCAGTGCGTCAGCTAGCGGGGGGGCCTACGAGCAGTACTTC CSASASGGAYEQYF
TRBJ2-3 . . TRBV7-2 TGTGCCAGCAGCTCGGTGGGGGCCGGGGATACGCAGTATTTT CASSSVGAGDTQYF
TRBJ2-4 few . TRBV7-9 TGTGCCAGCAGCTTAGTGGAAGGTCTTTCAAACATTCAGTACTTC CASSLVEGLSNIQYF
TRBJ1-2 few . TRBV24-1 TGTGCCACCAGTGATTCCCACGGCGGCTACACCTTC CATSDSHGGYTF
TRBJ2-5 few . TRBV6-6 TGTGCCAGCAGTTACGTAAGGGCAGGGAGGGAGACCCAGTACTTC CASSYVRAGRETQYF
TRBJ2-2 . . TRBV20-1 TGCAGTGCTTCTTCGCTAAGCAACACCGGGGAGCTGTTTTTT CSASSLSNTGELFF
TRBJ2-5 . . TRBV5-1 TGCGCCAGTCTGGACAGACCCAAAGAGACCCAGTACTTC CASLDRPKETQYF
TRBJ2-7 . TRBD1 TRBV28 TGTGCCAGCAGTCCTCGGACAGGACGCGAGCAGTACTTC CASSPRTGREQYF
TRBJ2-2 . . TRBV20-1 TGCAGTGCTAGGCCCGGGGGCGGGGGTTCAACCGGGGAGCTGTTTTTT CSARPGGGGSTGELFF
TRBJ2-5 few . TRBV3-1 TGTGCCAGCAGCCTCGGACAGAGCTTGTACTTC CASSLGQSLYF
TRBJ2-1 . TRBD2 TRBV6-2/TRBV6-3 TGTGCCAGCACTCCCCAAGTGGGGCAGGGAGGGATGTATGAGCAGTTCTTC CASTPQVGQGGMYEQFF
TRBJ2-2 . TRBD2 TRBV12-3/TRBV12-4 TGTGCCAGCAGTTGGGGCGGGAGCAACACCGGGGAGCTGTTTTTT CASSWGGSNTGELFF
TRBJ2-7 . TRBD1 TRBV4-3 TGCGCCAGCAGCCAAGACAGGGGGCAGTTCGCCAACGAGCAGTACTTC CASSQDRGQFANEQYF
TRBJ2-4 . TRBD1 TRBV7-2 TGTGCCAGCAGCTTAAACAGGGGATTTTCCAAAAACATTCGGTACTTC CASSLNRGFSKNIRYF
TRBJ2-3 few . TRBV7-2 TGTGCCAGCAGCTTAGCCACAGGGCAGATTCATACGCAGTATTTT CASSLATGQIHTQYF
TRBJ2-4 . . TRBV27 TGTGCCAGCAGTCCCCCGCCGGACAGTTTAGCCAAAAACATTCAGTACTTC CASSPPPDSLAKNIQYF
TRBJ2-3 . TRBD2 TRBV6-1 TGTGCCAGCAGTACCGGGACTAGCGGGGGCACAGATACGCAGTATTTT CASSTGTSGGTDTQYF
TRBJ2-2 . TRBD1 TRBV2 TGTGCCAGCAACTTAGCCCCGACAGGGGTTTATACCGGGGAGCTGTTTTTT CASNLAPTGVYTGELFF
TRBJ2-5 . TRBD2 TRBV5-1 TGCGCCAGCAGCCCCTTCGCGGGGGTAGAGACCCAGTACTTC CASSPFAGVETQYF
TRBJ2-5 . . TRBV4-3 TGCGCCAGCAGCCCCCGGAATAGCGGAATAGAGACCCAGTACTTC CASSPRNSGIETQYF
TRBJ2-1 few . TRBV7-2 TGTGCCAGCAGCTTGGCCAGTGAGCAGTTCTTC CASSLASEQFF
TRBJ1-5 . . TRBV6-2/TRBV6-3 TGTGCCAGCAGTTACAGGGCAGGGGATCAGCCCCAGCATTTT CASSYRAGDQPQHF
TRBJ1-1 . . TRBV9 TGTGCCAGCAGCGTAGAGGGTGCGAACACTGAAGCTTTCTTT CASSVEGANTEAFF
TRBJ1-6 few . TRBV5-1 TGCGCCAGCAGCTTAGACAGTCCGGAATCGGGATCCCTCCACTTT CASSLDSPESGSLHF
TRBJ2-2 few TRBD1 TRBV3-1 TGTGCCAGCAGCCAAGATCGGACAGGGAGGACCGGGGAGCTGTTTTTT CASSQDRTGRTGELFF
TRBJ1-1 . . TRBV29-1 TGCAGCGTTGTCGGGTCCCACTTGAACACTGAAGCTTTCTTT CSVVGSHLNTEAFF
TRBJ2-5 . TRBD1 TRBV20-1 TGCAGTGCTGGGACAGGGCTGATTCAAGAGACCCAGTACTTC CSAGTGLIQETQYF
TRBJ2-7 . . TRBV6-2/TRBV6-3 TGTGCCAGCAGTCCCCGGGCGGGGGAGCAGTACTTC CASSPRAGEQYF
TRBJ2-5 . . TRBV12-5 TGTGCTAGTGGTTTGGCAGGGGCCGAGACCCAGTACTTC CASGLAGAETQYF
TRBJ1-1 . . TRBV9 TGTGCCAGCAGCGAGACGGAATTCACTGAAGCTTTCTTT CASSETEFTEAFF
TRBJ1-2 . . TRBV10-3 TGTGCCATCAGTGAATCCAGGGGCGGTGATGGCTACACCTTC CAISESRGGDGYTF
TRBJ1-2 many TRBD1 TRBV20-1 TGCAGTGCACTAGGGGGCGGTGACGGCTACACCTTC CSALGGGDGYTF
TRBJ2-1 few TRBD2 TRBV11-2 TGTGCCAGCAGCCCTACTAGCGGGGCGACCTACAATGAGCAGTTCTTC CASSPTSGATYNEQFF
TRBJ2-1 few . TRBV3-1 TGTGCCAGCAGCCAATTCGGGACGAGCGGCGACAATGAGCAGTTCTTC CASSQFGTSGDNEQFF
TRBJ2-1 . TRBD2 TRBV25-1 TGTGCCAGCAGTCGGGGGGGCAGGGGTTACAATGAGCAGTTCTTC CASSRGGRGYNEQFF
TRBJ1-6 . . TRBV12-3/TRBV12-4 TGTGCCAGCAGTTTATCTAGGGGGAGGGATTCACCCCTCCACTTT CASSLSRGRDSPLHF
TRBJ2-2 . TRBD1 TRBV4-1 TGCGCCAGCAGCCAAAAGGACAGGGAGGACACCGGGGAGCTGTTTTTT CASSQKDREDTGELFF